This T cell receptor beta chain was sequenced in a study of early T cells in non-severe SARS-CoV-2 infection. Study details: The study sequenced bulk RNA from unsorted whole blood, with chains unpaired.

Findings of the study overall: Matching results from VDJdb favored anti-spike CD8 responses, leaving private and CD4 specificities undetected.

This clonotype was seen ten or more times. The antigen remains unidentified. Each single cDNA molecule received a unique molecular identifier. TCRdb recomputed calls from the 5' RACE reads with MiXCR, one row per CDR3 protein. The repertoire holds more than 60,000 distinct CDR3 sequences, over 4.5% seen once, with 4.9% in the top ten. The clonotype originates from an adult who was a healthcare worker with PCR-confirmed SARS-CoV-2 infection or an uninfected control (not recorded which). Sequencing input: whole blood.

For the CDR3, the DNA is TGTGCCAGCAGCTCCGGGACAGGAGTGCCTTTCTTT. Translation: CASSSGTGVPFF. The chain links TRBV11-1 to TRBJ1-1, with 8 positions matching TRBD1. CDR1 SGHAT and CDR2 FQDESV come from the germline V gene (reference sequence). CDR3 length equals 12 residues. V lost 4 bases to trimming and J lost 12 bases; unmatched junction nucleotides: 7.